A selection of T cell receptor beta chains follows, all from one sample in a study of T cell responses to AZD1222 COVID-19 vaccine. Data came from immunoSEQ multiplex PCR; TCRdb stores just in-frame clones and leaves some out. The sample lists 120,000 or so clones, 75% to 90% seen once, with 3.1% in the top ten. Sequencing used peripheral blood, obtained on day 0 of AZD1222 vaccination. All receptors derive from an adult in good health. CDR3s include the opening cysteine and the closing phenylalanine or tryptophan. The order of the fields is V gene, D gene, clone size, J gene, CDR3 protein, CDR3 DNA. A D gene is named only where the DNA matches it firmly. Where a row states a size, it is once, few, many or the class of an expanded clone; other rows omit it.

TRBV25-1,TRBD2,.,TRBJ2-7,CASSAGGRELYF,TGTGCCAGCAGTGCAGGAGGGAGGGAGCTGTACTTC
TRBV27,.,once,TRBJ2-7,CASSLNRAYEQYF,TGTGCCAGCAGTTTAAACAGGGCTTACGAGCAGTACTTC
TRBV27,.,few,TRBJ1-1,CASRDLGTEAFF,TGTGCCAGCAGGGACCTGGGCACTGAAGCTTTCTTT
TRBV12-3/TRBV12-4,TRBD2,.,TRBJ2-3,CASRWGGDTQYF,TGTGCCAGCAGATGGGGGGGAGATACGCAGTATTTT
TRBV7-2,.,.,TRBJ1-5,CASSLAQEVQPQHF,TGTGCCAGCAGCTTAGCTCAGGAAGTGCAGCCCCAGCATTTT
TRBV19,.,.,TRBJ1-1,CASNPSPGNTEAFF,TGTGCCAGTAACCCGTCCCCAGGGAACACTGAAGCTTTCTTT
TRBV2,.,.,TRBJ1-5,CASSDKQFLSNQPQHF,TGTGCCAGCAGTGACAAACAGTTTCTTAGCAATCAGCCCCAGCATTTT
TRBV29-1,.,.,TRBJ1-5,CSVQDVSNQPQHF,TGCAGCGTTCAGGACGTTAGCAATCAGCCCCAGCATTTT
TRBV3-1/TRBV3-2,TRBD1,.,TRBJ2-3,CASSQDYPGTATDTQYF,TGTGCCAGCAGCCAAGATTACCCCGGGACAGCTACAGATACGCAGTATTTT
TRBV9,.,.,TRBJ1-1,CASSEGTEAFF,TGTGCCAGCAGCGAGGGGACAGAAGCTTTCTTT
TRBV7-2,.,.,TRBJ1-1,CASSLDRYEEAFF,TGTGCCAGCAGCTTAGACAGATATGAAGAAGCTTTCTTT
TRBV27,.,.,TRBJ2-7,CASRGSVSYEQYF,TGTGCCAGCAGAGGTAGCGTCTCCTACGAGCAGTACTTC
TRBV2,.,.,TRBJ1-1,CASRERGMNTEAFF,TGTGCCAGCAGGGAACGGGGGATGAACACTGAAGCTTTCTTT
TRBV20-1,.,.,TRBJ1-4,CSASKGGNEKLFF,TGCAGTGCTAGTAAAGGGGGGAATGAAAAACTGTTTTTT
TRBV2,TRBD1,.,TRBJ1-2,CASSPRGFTNYGYTF,TGTGCCAGCAGCCCCAGGGGGTTTACTAACTATGGCTACACCTTC
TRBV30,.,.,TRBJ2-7,CAWSPSGTGDEQYF,TGTGCCTGGAGCCCATCCGGGACTGGGGACGAGCAGTACTTC
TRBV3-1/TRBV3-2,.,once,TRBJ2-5,CASSHSVPETQYF,TGTGCCAGCAGCCACTCTGTCCCGGAGACCCAGTACTTC
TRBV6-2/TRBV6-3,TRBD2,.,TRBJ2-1,CASSYPLAGTYNEQFF,TGTGCCAGCAGTTACCCCCTAGCGGGGACCTACAATGAGCAGTTCTTC
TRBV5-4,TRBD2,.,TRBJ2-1,CASSPATSGGESEQFF,TGTGCCAGCAGCCCTGCGACTAGCGGGGGGGAAAGTGAGCAGTTCTTC